Below, 22 T cell receptor beta chains from the same sample are listed, as sequenced in a study of blood T cell repertoires in COVID-19. Sequencing was performed with immunoSEQ multiplex PCR; in TCRdb, only in-frame clones are kept and a portion is missing. In the table there are roughly 20,000 clones, 80% to 85% of which are singletons. Sequencing used peripheral blood. These receptors were taken from a man in his 60s with acute or convalescent COVID-19.

CDR3 sequence (DNA): TGTGCCAGCAGCCCGGGTGGTAATGAGCAGTTCTTC. It specifies CASSPGGNEQFF. This chain joins TRBV11-2 and TRBJ2-1, with D hard to call. CDR1 and CDR2 (germline): SGHAT, FQNNGV. This CDR3 spans 12 amino acids. The V gene lost 5 bases and the J gene lost 7 bases, with 9 bases spanning the gap.

The chain recombines TRBV2 with TRBJ1-2; 8 bases fit TRBD1. Per the germline V gene, CDR1 is SNHLY and CDR2 is FYNNEI. The length of the CDR3 is 14 residues. Trimming at V came to 4 bases and at J to 2 bases, leaving 3 bases not matched to a gene. The CDR3 reads CASSAAGGNYGYTF. In nucleotides, the CDR3 is TGTGCCAGCAGTGCGGCAGGGGGCAACTATGGCTACACCTTC.

This chain links TRBV5-8 with TRBJ2-7, with 8 bases identical to TRBD1. V shed 4 bases and J 5 bases; nucleotides not matched to a gene: 5. Germline V gene sequence: CDR1 SGHTS, CDR2 YDEGEE. CDR3 length: 13 residues. The CDR3 DNA sequence: TGTGCCAGCAGCCGGACAGGGTTCCACGAGCAGTACTTC. Its translation is CASSRTGFHEQYF.

This rearrangement joins TRBV7-9 to TRBJ1-1; D unclear. V lost 0 bases and J 7 bases, leaving 12 bases between the germline ends. Germline V CDR1 and CDR2: SEHNR, FQNEAQ (reference sequence). The CDR3 totals 14 residues. DNA for the CDR3: TGTGCCAGCAGCTTAGCGTGGACTGAACGTGAAGCTTTCTTT. This codes for CASSLAWTEREAFF.

The chain uses TRBV19 and TRBJ1-2, with D perhaps TRBD1 (6 bases). The CDR3 spans 13 residues. The V gene's germline CDR1 is LNHDA and CDR2 SQIVND (reference sequence). V was cut by 2 bases and J by 8 bases, with 12 bases left in between. CDR3 residues: CASSIMRRGGYTF. CDR3 nucleotide sequence: TGTGCCAGTAGTATAATGCGCAGGGGAGGCTACACCTTC.

V is TRBV19 and J is TRBJ1-2, with 8 bases that match TRBD1. Per the germline V gene, CDR1 is LNHDA and CDR2 is SQIVND (reference sequence). V shed 1 base and J 2 bases; nucleotides not matched to a gene: 0. The CDR3 totals 14 residues. In nucleotides, the CDR3 is TGTGCCAGTAGTATAGGGACAGGGAACTATGGCTACACCTTC. Encoded protein: CASSIGTGNYGYTF.

This clone was counted a single time. The rearrangement joins TRBV28 to TRBJ1-6; D not certain. Germline-derived CDR1 and CDR2 are MDHEN and SYDVKM. CDR3 length equals 12 residues. V lost 7 bases and J lost 8, with 9 bases in between. The CDR3: CASTRAHSPLHF. The CDR3 region has the DNA TGTGCCAGCACCCGAGCCCATTCACCCCTCCACTTT.

This clone occurred a few times. The CDR3 sequence: CASSFGTVENYGYTF. Written as DNA, the CDR3 is TGTGCCAGCAGCTTCGGGACAGTTGAAAACTATGGCTACACCTTC. The chain employs TRBV9 and TRBJ1-2; 7 bases line up with TRBD1. The CDR3 spans 15 residues. In germline, CDR1 is SGDLS, CDR2 YYNGEE. The J segment lost 2 bases and the V segment lost 4 bases, leaving 8 bases of the junction unmatched.

By frequency in the sample, this clone is medium-sized. J is TRBJ2-1 and V is TRBV6-1; D may be TRBD2 (5 bases). From germline, CDR1 is MNHNS and CDR2 SASEGT. V was trimmed by 2 bases and J by 12 bases, leaving 20 bases between them. The CDR3 spans 15 residues. DNA for the CDR3: TGTGCCAGCAGTGAAATAGTGGCGGACTCCGAGGTGCAGTTCTTC. Translation: CASSEIVADSEVQFF.

V and J are TRBV11-2 and TRBJ2-3; perhaps TRBD2 as D (5 bases). This CDR3 is built from 17 residues. The germline V and J ends were trimmed by 5 bases and 1 base, with 19 bases remaining between them. Germline-derived CDR1 and CDR2 are SGHAT and FQNNGV. In DNA form, the CDR3 reads TGTGCCAGCAGCCCCGGGGTAGCCAGGAAGGGCACAGATACGCAGTATTTT. This translates into CASSPGVARKGTDTQYF.

The chain couples TRBV5-1 to TRBJ2-2; D might be TRBD1 (6 bases). The V gene lost 1 base and the J gene lost 0 bases, with 10 bases spanning the gap. The CDR3 extends over 16 amino acids. In germline, CDR1 is SGHRS, CDR2 YFSETQ. The CDR3 loop reads CASSLRGSANTGELFF. The CDR3 DNA reads TGCGCCAGCAGCTTGAGGGGGTCCGCGAACACCGGGGAGCTGTTTTTT.

The V call is TRBV28, the J call TRBJ1-2; D might be TRBD1 (5 bases). Germline-derived CDR1 and CDR2 are MDHEN and SYDVKM. The V gene lost 6 bases and the J gene lost 3 bases, with 17 bases spanning the gap. This CDR3 has 15 residues. The CDR3 DNA reads as TGTGCCAGCAGGCCAGTTCTGGCAGGGCACTATGGCTACACCTTC. This codes for CASRPVLAGHYGYTF.

This chain connects TRBV5-1 to TRBJ2-2; D gene ambiguous. Germline V lookup: CDR1 SGHRS, CDR2 YFSETQ. V was trimmed by 0 bases and J by 1 base, leaving 13 bases between them. The CDR3 sequence is 17 residues long. As DNA, the CDR3 is TGCGCCAGCAGCTTGGGGATTAGCTCCCTGAACACCGGGGAGCTGTTTTTT. Its protein is CASSLGISSLNTGELFF. The full variable domain, in which reference TRBV5-1 and TRBJ2-2 provide the parts outside the CDR3, is KAGVTQTPRYLIKTRGQQVTLSCSPISGHRSVSWYQQTPGQGLQFLFEYFSETQRNKGNFPGRFSGRQFSNSRSEMNVSTLELGDSALYLCASSLGISSLNTGELFFGEGSRLTVL.

In DNA, the CDR3 is TGTGCCAGCAGTTTGCAGGGGGCATATGGCTACACCTTC. Translated: CASSLQGAYGYTF. The chain has TRBV28 and TRBJ1-2; TRBD1 aligns across 8 bases. The CDR3 runs 13 residues. Germline trimming cut 3 bases from V and 5 bases from J; bases unmatched to any gene: 2. CDR1 and CDR2 (germline): MDHEN, SYDVKM.

The chain is built from TRBV11-2 and TRBJ2-3; maybe TRBD2 (6 bases). This CDR3 has 15 residues. CDR1 SGHAT and CDR2 FQNNGV come from the germline V gene. The V end lost 6 bases, the J end lost 6 bases, and 19 bases lay between the germline ends. For the CDR3, the DNA is TGTGCCAGCAGACCAGGACTAACTTTCACGGATACGCAGTATTTT. Protein sequence: CASRPGLTFTDTQYF.

This clone was seen just once. The genes are TRBV6-5 and TRBJ1-1; possibly TRBD1 for D (6 bases). Germline-derived CDR1 and CDR2 are MNHEY and SVGAGI. V was trimmed by 7 bases and J by 0 bases, leaving 15 bases between them. The CDR3 extends over 15 amino acids. CDR3 sequence (DNA): TGTGCCAGCAAGGGGCCAGGGGCGATGAACACTGAAGCTTTCTTT. Its protein is CASKGPGAMNTEAFF.

This chain uses TRBV5-1 with TRBJ1-1, with 8 positions matching TRBD1. Germline CDR1 SGHRS, CDR2 YFSETQ. CDR3 length: 15 residues. Trimming cost V 4 bases and J 2 bases; bases outside gene matches: 7. In DNA, the CDR3 is TGCGCCAGCAGCAAGATACAGGGGGTTAACACTGAAGCTTTCTTT. Translation: CASSKIQGVNTEAFF.

The chain has TRBV5-1 and TRBJ2-3, with 8 bases matching TRBD2. CDR1 SGHRS and CDR2 YFSETQ come from the germline V gene. The ends lost 4 bases at V and 3 bases at J; junction bases unmatched: 10. The CDR3 spans 16 residues. The CDR3: CASSRIQSGGTDTQYF. For the CDR3, the DNA is TGCGCCAGCAGCCGCATACAAAGCGGGGGTACAGATACGCAGTATTTT.

The chain couples TRBV7-3 to TRBJ1-1, with D unresolved. The germline gives CDR1 SGHTA, CDR2 FQGTGA. V dropped 6 bases and J dropped 0 bases, with 8 bases sitting between them. The CDR3 consists of 13 residues. CDR3 residues: CASSLHMNTEAFF. The CDR3, as DNA: TGTGCCAGCAGTCTTCACATGAACACTGAAGCTTTCTTT. The complete variable domain, with remaining parts taken from reference TRBV7-3 and TRBJ1-1, reads GAGVSQTPSNKVTEKGKYVELRCDPISGHTALYWYRQSLGQGPEFLIYFQGTGAADDSGLPNDRFFAVRPEGSVSTLKIQRTERGDSAVYLCASSLHMNTEAFFGQGTRLTVV.

The rearrangement links TRBV5-4 to TRBJ2-3, with D uncertain. Germline V CDR1 and CDR2: SGHNT, YYREEE (reference sequence). Deletions cut 4 bases from V and 2 bases from J, with 8 bases between. The CDR3 totals 13 residues. CDR3 sequence: CASSVPHTDTQYF. The DNA of the CDR3 is TGTGCCAGCAGCGTTCCCCACACAGATACGCAGTATTTT.

This clone has only one observation. V gene TRBV19 combines with J gene TRBJ2-7; tentative D call: TRBD1 (6 bases). The CDR3 is 14 residues long. Trimming removed 5 bases from V and 0 bases from J, with 11 bases in between. Germline V gene data show CDR1 as LNHDA and CDR2 as SQIVND (reference sequence). This chain's CDR3 is CASSSQGNSYEQYF. The CDR3 DNA is TGTGCCAGTAGTTCACAGGGCAACTCCTACGAGCAGTACTTC. Full variable domain (rest looked up from reference TRBV19 and TRBJ2-7): DGGITQSPKYLFRKEGQNVTLSCEQNLNHDAMYWYRQDPGQGLRLIYYSQIVNDFQKGDIAEGYSVSREKKESFPLTVTSAQKNPTAFYLCASSSQGNSYEQYFGPGTRLTVT.

This clone was picked up a small number of times. This sequence joins TRBV25-1 and TRBJ2-2, with D tentatively TRBD1 (6 bases). The germline V gene has CDR1 MGHDK and CDR2 SYGVNS. V lost 11 bases and J 4 bases, leaving 17 bases between the germline ends. The CDR3 covers 14 residues. The CDR3 DNA reads TGTGCCCCCCCGAAGGGGGTGAGCACCGGGGAGCTGTTTTTT. Translation gives CAPPKGVSTGELFF.